The 11 T cell receptor beta chains below come from one sample, sequenced in a study of response to subunit inactivated influenza vaccine. MiXCR, applied by TCRdb to the RT-PCR reads, yields one record per CDR3 protein. The table records about 610,000 distinct CDR3 sequences, 14% of them present only once. Specimen: PBMCs from blood, collected 11 to 12 days after vaccination. Receptor source: a man aged 50-60 years who received an inactivated influenza vaccine.

Regarding this clonotype: Since no conserved phenylalanine or tryptophan closes the CDR3, a read error is the likely cause. V is TRBV4-3 and J is TRBJ1-6, with a tentative D call TRBD1 (6 bases). Trimming removed 0 bases from V and 2 bases from J, with 11 bases in between. Germline values: CDR1 LGHNA, CDR2 YSLEER. This CDR3 has 17 amino acids. The CDR3 DNA reads as TGCGCCAGCAGCCAAGATGGGGACATCACCTATAATTCACCCCTCCACATT. As protein: CASSQDGDITYNSPLHI.

The table lists this clonotype with a few counts. The chain is built from TRBV20-1 and TRBJ2-5; D ambiguous. This CDR3 contains 13 residues. The germline V gene has CDR1 DFQATT and CDR2 SNEGSKA (reference sequence). V lost 0 bases to trimming and J lost 4 bases, with 9 bases between them. CDR3 residues: CSARDRIGETQYF. The CDR3 DNA reads as TGCAGTGCTAGAGACCGGATCGGAGAGACCCAGTACTTC.

The chain has TRBV27 and TRBJ2-7, with a weak D call TRBD1 (5 bases). The CDR3 is made up of 15 amino acids. Deletions cut 3 bases from V and 0 bases from J, with 12 bases between. Germline V gene lookup returns CDR1 MNHEY and CDR2 SMNVEV (reference sequence). The chain's CDR3 is CASSFFSTDSYEQYF. CDR3 DNA sequence: TGTGCCAGCAGTTTCTTCTCGACAGACTCCTACGAGCAGTACTTC.

This clonotype was found a few times. The chain links TRBV28 to TRBJ2-1; D may match TRBD1 or TRBD2 (6 bases each). This CDR3 is 17 amino acids long. The germline V gene has CDR1 MDHEN and CDR2 SYDVKM. The germline V and J ends were trimmed by 5 bases and 1 base, with 18 bases remaining between them. The CDR3 spells CASSGTGGGTSYNEQFF. Here the CDR3 DNA reads TGTGCCAGCAGTGGGACCGGGGGCGGAACGTCCTACAATGAGCAGTTCTTC.

The CDR3 DNA sequence: TGTGCCAGCAGCTCAGGGACAGGGTTATGGGAGACCCAGTACTTC. Translation: CASSSGTGLWETQYF. The chain carries TRBV7-9 and TRBJ2-5; 9 bases align to TRBD1. Trimming removed 4 bases from V and 5 bases from J; junction bases left unmatched: 8. Germline lookup yields CDR1 SEHNR and CDR2 FQNEAQ (reference sequence). The CDR3 runs to 15 residues.

There are a few counts of this clonotype. The gene calls are TRBV7-9 and TRBJ2-7; no reliable D call. Germline lookup yields CDR1 SEHNR and CDR2 FQNEAQ (reference sequence). V was clipped by 5 bases and J by 5 bases, with 10 bases between them. The CDR3 totals 12 residues. The CDR3 DNA reads as TGTGCCAGCAGCCGCGTACCCCACGAGCAGTACTTC. Amino acid sequence: CASSRVPHEQYF.

The V call is TRBV5-4, the J call TRBJ2-5, with D possibly TRBD1 on 6 matching bases. Trimming took 3 bases from V and 1 from J, leaving 16 bases between them. CDR1 and CDR2 (germline): SGHNT, YYREEE (reference sequence). This CDR3 region has 16 residues. In nucleotides, the CDR3 is TGTGCCAGCAGCTCCTTCAGACAGGACATCCAAGAGACCCAGTACTTC. This gives the protein CASSSFRQDIQETQYF.

This sequence joins TRBV15 and TRBJ2-5, with 11 bases that match TRBD1. Germline V gene data show CDR1 as LNHNV and CDR2 as YYDKDF (reference sequence). The CDR3 length is 15 residues. The trim removed 0 bases at V and 5 bases at J, leaving 2 bases unmatched. CDR3 DNA: TGTGCCACCAGCAGAGACGGGACAGGGGGGGAGACCCAGTACTTC. Its translation is CATSRDGTGGETQYF.

This clonotype came up a few times. V and J are TRBV20-1 and TRBJ2-4; unclear D gene. Germline V CDR1 and CDR2: DFQATT, SNEGSKA (reference sequence). This CDR3 is built from 12 residues. V lost 5 bases, J lost 10 bases, and 15 bases lay in between. CDR3 sequence reads: CSAAAGPRIQYF. CDR3 in DNA: TGCAGTGCTGCGGCTGGACCCAGGATTCAGTACTTC.

The chain employs TRBV11-2 and TRBJ2-7; 7 nucleotides match TRBD1. Germline trimming cut 1 base from V and 4 bases from J; bases unmatched to any gene: 7. The germline CDR1 and CDR2 sequences are SGHAT and FQNNGV. This CDR3 is 15 amino acids long. CDR3 loop: CASSLATSGGYEQYF. The CDR3 bases are TGTGCCAGCAGCTTAGCCACGTCAGGGGGTTACGAGCAGTACTTC. Together with reference TRBV11-2 and TRBJ2-7, the CDR3 gives the full variable domain: EAGVAQSPRYKIIEKRQSVAFWCNPISGHATLYWYQQILGQGPKLLIQFQNNGVVDDSQLPKDRFSAERLKGVDSTLKIQPAKLEDSAVYLCASSLATSGGYEQYFGPGTRLTVT.

The table lists this clonotype with a few counts. The J gene is TRBJ2-5, the V gene TRBV12-3 or TRBV12-4; TRBD2 is a possible D gene (5 bases). Trimming left V 7 bases short and J 4 bases short, with 19 bases between. This CDR3 spans 15 amino acids. The CDR3 region has the DNA TGTGCCAGCACCGATTTACGTGCCGGAGGAGAGACCCAGTACTTC. As protein: CASTDLRAGGETQYF.